What follows are 13 T cell receptor beta chains derived from one specimen sequenced in a study of vaccination and CD4 T cells after COVID-19. Treatment specified: roughly nine-day PBMC culture with coronavirus spike peptide pools or control peptides (ViraFEST assay). For these receptors, no antigen is known. The Oncomine TCR Beta short-read assay sequenced DNA from cultured CD4+ T cells. TCRdb re-analysed the PCR reads in MiXCR, keeping a single row per CDR3 protein. The sample yields 12,000 to 15,000 distinct CDR3 sequences, under 65% seen once. Specimen: CD4+ T cells from blood, cultured in vitro. The source of these receptors is a human donor who had recovered from COVID-19.

Comments on this clonotype: At one end the junction does not follow the germline gene, possibly because of a read error. The chain carries TRBV7-7 and TRBJ1-1; 12 nucleotides align to TRBD1. The CDR3 covers 17 residues. Germline V gives CDR1 SSHAT, CDR2 FNYEAQ (reference sequence). CDR3 coding DNA: TGTGCTAGCAGCTCCCCCGGGACAGGGGGCAGGAACACTGAAGCTTTCTTT. This sequence encodes CASSSPGTGGRNTEAFF. Full variable domain (rest looked up from reference TRBV7-7 and TRBJ1-1): GAGVSQSPRYKVTKRGQDVTLRCDPISSHATLYWYQQALGQGPEFLTYFNYEAQPDKSGLPSDRFSAERPEGSISTLTIQRTEQRDSAMYRCASSSPGTGGRNTEAFFGQGTRLTVV.

The gene calls are TRBV6-1 and TRBJ2-5; either TRBD1 or TRBD2 may supply D (6 bases each). Trimming took 6 bases from V and 3 from J, leaving 17 bases between them. The CDR3 extends over 15 amino acids. The V gene's germline CDR1 is MNHNS and CDR2 SASEGT. CDR3 loop: CASRPLRGREETQYF. CDR3 sequence (DNA): TGTGCCAGCAGGCCCCTCCGGGGGCGGGAAGAGACCCAGTACTTC.

The rearrangement uses TRBV6-2 or TRBV6-3 and TRBJ1-2; no definite D call. Trimming pared 8 bases from V and 0 bases from J, leaving 4 bases between. The CDR3 is made up of 11 amino acids. Germline V CDR1 and CDR2: MNHEY, SVGEGT. The CDR3: CASGTNYGYTF. The CDR3 DNA reads TGTGCCAGCGGTACTAACTATGGCTACACCTTC.

Worth noting for this clonotype: One end of the junction does not line up with germline, which may come from a read error. As DNA, the CDR3 is TGTGCCAGCACCCCTAGGACAGGGCGCAACACTGAGGCTTTCTTT. It encodes CASTPRTGRNTEAFF. V usage is TRBV7-2 and J usage is TRBJ1-1; 8 bases agree with TRBD1. Germline V gene sequence: CDR1 SGHTA, CDR2 FQGNSA. The CDR3 consists of 15 residues.

This clonotype was seen just once. The gene calls are TRBV7-2 and TRBJ2-1, with D hard to call. The CDR3 is 12 amino acids. V was cut by 5 bases and J by 7 bases, with 9 bases left in between. Germline lookup yields CDR1 SGHTA and CDR2 FQGNSA. In DNA form, the CDR3 reads TGTGCCAGCAGCCGCCGACAAAATGAGCAGTTCTTC. Encoded protein: CASSRRQNEQFF.

This clonotype showed up just a few times. This sequence joins TRBV28 and TRBJ1-1; D not certain. V was trimmed by 5 bases and J by 3 bases, leaving 16 bases between them. The CDR3 covers 15 residues. CDR1 is MDHEN, CDR2 SYDVKM, per germline. Written as DNA, the CDR3 is TGTGCCAGCAGTCCTTCAACGGGCGGGGACACTGAAGCTTTCTTT. Protein sequence: CASSPSTGGDTEAFF.

V and J are TRBV20-1 and TRBJ2-1, with D possibly matching TRBD1 (6 bases). Germline V lookup: CDR1 DFQATT, CDR2 SNEGSKA (reference sequence). Trimming took 0 bases from V and 6 from J, leaving 15 bases between them. CDR3 length equals 15 residues. This CDR3 reads CSARDWSGQPNEQFF. The CDR3 DNA is TGCAGTGCTAGAGATTGGTCGGGACAACCCAATGAGCAGTTCTTC.

The table lists this clonotype with a few counts. This chain uses TRBV2 with TRBJ2-1; no firm D call. Germline CDR1 SNHLY, CDR2 FYNNEI. There are 11 residues in the CDR3. Trimming took off 3 bases at V and 9 bases at J, with 6 bases between the two ends. The CDR3 reads CASSEYREQFF. Written as DNA, the CDR3 is TGTGCCAGCAGTGAGTACCGTGAGCAGTTCTTC. The variable domain in full, completed from reference TRBV2 and TRBJ2-1, reads EPEVTQTPSHQVTQMGQEVILRCVPISNHLYFYWYRQILGQKVEFLVSFYNNEISEKSEIFDDQFSVERPDGSNFTLKIRSTKLEDSAMYFCASSEYREQFFGPGTRLTVL.

This clonotype has only a few counts. J is TRBJ2-7 and V is TRBV20-1, with D perhaps assigned TRBD1 or TRBD2 (5 bases each). Trimming took off 3 bases at V and 6 bases at J, with 15 bases between the two ends. CDR1 is DFQATT, CDR2 SNEGSKA, per germline (reference sequence). There are 13 residues in the CDR3. CDR3 sequence: CSASAGTSIEQYF. CDR3 nucleotides: TGCAGTGCTAGTGCTGGGACCTCCATCGAGCAGTACTTC.

Only a few counts were recorded for this clonotype. The chain uses TRBV11-3 and TRBJ1-1; TRBD1 is a possible D gene (6 bases). This CDR3 is 16 amino acids long. Germline lookup yields CDR1 SGHNT and CDR2 YENEEA. Deletions cut 2 bases from V and 1 base from J, with 14 bases between. The DNA for the CDR3 is TGTGCCAGCAGCTTAAGGGCAGGGGCAGGGAACACTGAAGCTTTCTTT. Its translation is CASSLRAGAGNTEAFF.

The rearrangement uses TRBV19 and TRBJ1-1; D call uncertain. The CDR3 consists of 13 residues. Germline loops: CDR1 LNHDA, CDR2 SQIVND (reference sequence). V was trimmed by 7 bases and J by 4 bases, leaving 13 bases between them. The CDR3 DNA reads as TGTGCCAGTAATGGGGAAACTGGCACTGAAGCTTTCTTT. Protein product: CASNGETGTEAFF.

The CDR3 region has the DNA TGTGCCAGCAGACAGGGTTGGAACACTGAAGCTTTCTTT. Encoded protein: CASRQGWNTEAFF. The chain couples TRBV6-2 or TRBV6-3 to TRBJ1-1; TRBD1 might be the D (6 bases). Trimming removed 6 bases from V and 1 base from J, with 9 bases in between. This CDR3 comprises 13 residues. Germline CDR1 MNHEY, CDR2 SVGEGT.

This clonotype was counted only a few times. This chain joins TRBV20-1 and TRBJ2-2; D is ambiguous. This CDR3 is 12 amino acids long. Germline values: CDR1 DFQATT, CDR2 SNEGSKA (reference sequence). The V end lost 3 bases, the J end lost 1 base, and 3 bases lay between the germline ends. The CDR3: CSASGNTGELFF. CDR3 DNA: TGCAGTGCTAGCGGGAACACCGGGGAGCTGTTTTTT.